Shown below are 12 T cell receptor beta chains from a single sample sequenced in a study of shared clonotypes between healthy human individuals. TCRdb's table, derived via immunoSEQ multiplex PCR, lists solely in-frame clones and lacks some. The sample lists approximately 2.3 million clones, roughly 93% occurring once. Material for sequencing was naive CD4+ T cells from PBMCs. Indicated subset: CD45RA+ positively selected. The receptors come from a man between 18 and 29 years old in good health. Some clones in this sample may be carry-over from other donors' samples.

The chain has TRBV25-1 and TRBJ2-5, with 10 nucleotides matching TRBD2. This CDR3 region has 15 residues. Trimming at V came to 8 bases and at J to 4 bases, leaving 10 bases not matched to a gene. CDR1 is MGHDK, CDR2 SYGVNS, per germline. As DNA, the CDR3 is TGTGCCAGCTCCCAGCGGGAGGGCGTCGGAGAGACCCAGTACTTC. Protein: CASSQREGVGETQYF.

J is TRBJ1-3 and V is TRBV6-5; D is unclear. CDR1 and CDR2 (germline): MNHEY, SVGAGI. V was cut by 0 bases and J by 3 bases, with 12 bases left in between. The CDR3 extends over 16 amino acids. The CDR3 loop reads CASSYSTPSGGNTIYF. The DNA of the CDR3 is TGTGCCAGCAGTTACTCTACGCCCAGCGGTGGAAACACCATATATTTT.

The chain uses TRBV15 and TRBJ2-7, with 8 bases identical to TRBD1. In germline, CDR1 is LNHNV, CDR2 YYDKDF (reference sequence). The CDR3 runs 14 residues. V lost 4 bases, J lost 2 bases, and 4 bases stayed unmatched. This CDR3 reads CATSKDRGPYEQYF. The DNA for the CDR3 is TGTGCCACCAGCAAAGACAGGGGCCCCTACGAGCAGTACTTC.

The chain carries TRBV18 and TRBJ1-1; 8 bases are shared with TRBD1. Germline V gives CDR1 KGHSH, CDR2 LQKENI. This CDR3 is 16 amino acids long. V shed 3 bases and J 0 bases; nucleotides not matched to a gene: 6. CDR3 coding DNA: TGTGCCAGCTCACCGACAGGGGATCTTCTGAACACTGAAGCTTTCTTT. Its protein is CASSPTGDLLNTEAFF.

The rearrangement uses TRBV4-1 and TRBJ2-2; no clear D gene. The germline V gene encodes CDR1 MGHRA and CDR2 YSYEKL. Trimming took off 0 bases at V and 4 bases at J, with 21 bases between the two ends. This CDR3 contains 19 residues. CDR3 DNA sequence: TGCGCCAGCAGCCAAGATAATGTCGGGCCAGGTGGGCGCACCGGGGAGCTGTTTTTT. Translation gives CASSQDNVGPGGRTGELFF.

Only one count was recorded for this clone. The gene calls are TRBV18 and TRBJ2-1, with a weak D call TRBD1 (6 bases). Germline V gene sequence: CDR1 KGHSH, CDR2 LQKENI. V was shortened by 5 bases and J by 5 bases, with 13 bases between the two germline ends. This CDR3 spans 14 amino acids. The CDR3 loop reads CASSISGTNNEQFF. DNA of the CDR3: TGTGCCAGCTCAATATCCGGGACAAACAATGAGCAGTTCTTC.

For this clone: Distinct nucleotide sequences in the sample also encode this CDR3. V usage is TRBV18 and J usage is TRBJ2-3; weak D call: TRBD2 (5 bases). With 1 base removed from V and 2 bases from J, the gap between germline ends came to 7 bases. Germline CDR1 KGHSH, CDR2 LQKENI. The CDR3 runs to 14 residues. For the CDR3, the DNA is TGTGCCAGCTCACCACGAGGGCCCACAGATACGCAGTATTTT. Amino acid sequence: CASSPRGPTDTQYF.

This chain links TRBV6-1 with TRBJ1-6, with D possibly matching TRBD1 (5 bases). V was cut by 8 bases and J by 0 bases, with 8 bases left in between. This CDR3 spans 14 amino acids. From germline, CDR1 is MNHNS and CDR2 SASEGT. CDR3 sequence: CASEDISYNSPLHF. The CDR3 nucleotides are TGTGCCAGCGAGGACATCTCCTATAATTCACCCCTCCACTTT.

The rearrangement joins TRBV7-3 to TRBJ2-3, with TRBD2 identical over 11 bases. V gave up 4 bases and J gave up 6 bases; unmatched junction bases: 6. The germline V gene has CDR1 SGHTA and CDR2 FQGTGA. The CDR3 length is 15 residues. The CDR3 region is CASSSTSGTFDTQYF. The DNA for the CDR3 is TGTGCCAGCAGCTCGACTAGCGGGACGTTCGATACGCAGTATTTT.

The chain combines TRBV7-2 with TRBJ1-1, with TRBD1 as a possible D gene (5 bases). The CDR3 has 15 residues. The germline gives CDR1 SGHTA, CDR2 FQGNSA. V lost 1 base and J lost 7, with 16 bases in between. CDR3 sequence reads: CASSLEPGGFGEAFF. The DNA of the CDR3 is TGTGCCAGCAGCTTAGAGCCGGGGGGATTCGGTGAAGCTTTCTTT.

Regarding this clone: The junction departs from germline at one end; a sequencing error may be responsible. The CDR3 protein is CATAPGGKQPQHF. For the CDR3, the DNA is TGTGCCACCGCCCCAGGGGGCAAACAGCCCCAGCATTTT. This chain links TRBV6-6 with TRBJ1-5, with 8 bases that match TRBD1. Germline CDR1 and CDR2: MNHNY and SVGAGI (reference sequence). CDR3 length equals 13 residues.

The CDR3 here is CASSLQRDSYNEQFF. The CDR3 bases are TGTGCCAGCAGTTTACAGCGGGACTCCTACAATGAGCAGTTCTTC. This sequence joins TRBV27 and TRBJ2-1; TRBD2 aligns across 7 bases. V was clipped by 2 bases and J by 0 bases; unmatched bases: 1. CDR1 and CDR2 from the germline V gene are MNHEY and SMNVEV (reference sequence). This CDR3 is built from 15 residues.